Listed below are T cell receptor beta chains from one sample, sequenced in a study of blood T cell repertoires in COVID-19. The data were produced by immunoSEQ multiplex PCR, yet TCRdb's version contains in-frame clones alone and is incomplete. The sample carries fewer than 250,000 clones, just under 85% recorded once. Sequenced input: peripheral blood. These receptors were obtained from an elderly woman with acute or convalescent COVID-19. CDR3s include the opening cysteine and the closing phenylalanine or tryptophan. D genes are given only for firm matches. Clone sizes are given selectively: once, few, many, or a class where the clone is expanded.

D gene: TRBD1
J gene: TRBJ2-5
V gene: TRBV10-3
clone size: .
CDR3 DNA: TGTGCCATCAAGCCGGGACAGCACCACCAAGAGACCCAGTACTTC
CDR3 protein: CAIKPGQHHQETQYF

D gene: .
J gene: TRBJ1-4
V gene: TRBV19
clone size: .
CDR3 DNA: TGTGCCAGTAACACTTTGGGGGCCGGCCAGGGTGAAAAACTGTTTTTT
CDR3 protein: CASNTLGAGQGEKLFF

D gene: TRBD1
J gene: TRBJ2-7
V gene: TRBV18
clone size: .
CDR3 DNA: TGTGCCAGCTCAACGGGACAGGGGAGGTCCTACGAGCAGTACTTC
CDR3 protein: CASSTGQGRSYEQYF

D gene: .
J gene: TRBJ2-3
V gene: TRBV20-1
clone size: .
CDR3 DNA: TGCAGTGCTAGTTGGTTTGGCAGGGGGGGCACAGATACGCAGTATTTT
CDR3 protein: CSASWFGRGGTDTQYF

D gene: .
J gene: TRBJ1-2
V gene: TRBV3-1/TRBV3-2
clone size: .
CDR3 DNA: TGTGCCAGCAGCCAAGCAGACAGAGTTTTAAACTATGGCTACACCTTC
CDR3 protein: CASSQADRVLNYGYTF

D gene: .
J gene: TRBJ1-3
V gene: TRBV15
clone size: .
CDR3 DNA: TGTGCCACCAGCAGAGATACTGGCAGGTTCGGAAACACCATATATTTT
CDR3 protein: CATSRDTGRFGNTIYF

D gene: TRBD2
J gene: TRBJ2-2
V gene: TRBV18
clone size: .
CDR3 DNA: TGTGCCAGCTCACCAAGGGCTAGCGGGACCGGGGAGCTGTTTTTT
CDR3 protein: CASSPRASGTGELFF

D gene: TRBD1
J gene: TRBJ1-3
V gene: TRBV7-2
clone size: .
CDR3 DNA: TGTGCCAGCAGCACCCGACGGACAGGTTCTGGAAACACCATATATTTT
CDR3 protein: CASSTRRTGSGNTIYF

D gene: TRBD2
J gene: TRBJ2-4
V gene: TRBV11-1
clone size: .
CDR3 DNA: TGTGCCAGCAGCTCACTAGCGGGAGGGACCGAAAACATTCAGTACTTC
CDR3 protein: CASSSLAGGTENIQYF

D gene: TRBD2
J gene: TRBJ2-1
V gene: TRBV5-1
clone size: .
CDR3 DNA: TGCGCCAGCAGCTTGCTAGCGGGGATTTCAAATGAGCAGTTCTTC
CDR3 protein: CASSLLAGISNEQFF

D gene: .
J gene: TRBJ1-6
V gene: TRBV6-1
clone size: .
CDR3 DNA: TGTGCCAGCAGTGAAGGACAGGACAGAAATTCACCCCTCCACTTT
CDR3 protein: CASSEGQDRNSPLHF

D gene: .
J gene: TRBJ2-7
V gene: TRBV29-1
clone size: .
CDR3 DNA: TGCAGCGCAAGCCGGGGTGGCGAGCAGTACTTC
CDR3 protein: CSASRGGEQYF

D gene: .
J gene: TRBJ1-2
V gene: TRBV6-6
clone size: .
CDR3 DNA: TGTGCCAGCAGGTTAGGGGGTAACTATGGCTACACCTTC
CDR3 protein: CASRLGGNYGYTF

D gene: TRBD1
J gene: TRBJ2-2
V gene: TRBV9
clone size: .
CDR3 DNA: TGTGCCAGCAGCGATCGGACAGGCACCGGGGAGCTGTTTTTT
CDR3 protein: CASSDRTGTGELFF

D gene: .
J gene: TRBJ2-5
V gene: TRBV29-1
clone size: .
CDR3 DNA: TGCAGCGCCTCGGCCCCCAGGGTGACTCAAGAGACCCAGTACTTC
CDR3 protein: CSASAPRVTQETQYF

D gene: .
J gene: TRBJ2-7
V gene: TRBV11-2
clone size: .
CDR3 DNA: TGTGCCAGCAGCTTAGCCCCCGGGGGCTCCTACGAGCAGTACTTC
CDR3 protein: CASSLAPGGSYEQYF

D gene: .
J gene: TRBJ1-6
V gene: TRBV5-1
clone size: .
CDR3 DNA: TGCGCCAGCAGTCAGATTGGTGGTGATTCACCCCTCCACTTT
CDR3 protein: CASSQIGGDSPLHF

D gene: .
J gene: TRBJ2-5
V gene: TRBV10-3
clone size: .
CDR3 DNA: TGTGCCATCAGTGGGGGGACATACCAAGAGACCCAGTACTTC
CDR3 protein: CAISGGTYQETQYF

D gene: TRBD2
J gene: TRBJ2-5
V gene: TRBV2
clone size: once
CDR3 DNA: TGTGCCAGCAGCCGGCAGGGACTAGCGTTAGGTGAGACCCAGTACTTC
CDR3 protein: CASSRQGLALGETQYF

D gene: TRBD1
J gene: TRBJ2-5
V gene: TRBV4-1
clone size: few
CDR3 DNA: TGCGCCAGCAGCCGGGACAGACAACAAGAGACCCAGTACTTC
CDR3 protein: CASSRDRQQETQYF

D gene: .
J gene: TRBJ1-2
V gene: TRBV18
clone size: .
CDR3 DNA: TGTGCCAGCTCACCCTCGTGGGGAGCGGATGGCTACACCTTC
CDR3 protein: CASSPSWGADGYTF

D gene: .
J gene: TRBJ2-5
V gene: TRBV27
clone size: .
CDR3 DNA: TGTGCCAGCAGTTCCGCGGGGGCAGGGTACCAAGAGACCCAGTACTTC
CDR3 protein: CASSSAGAGYQETQYF

D gene: .
J gene: TRBJ2-5
V gene: TRBV7-7
clone size: .
CDR3 DNA: TGTGCCAGCAGCTTATTTGGGGGCTTGGAGACCCAGTACTTC
CDR3 protein: CASSLFGGLETQYF

D gene: TRBD2
J gene: TRBJ2-1
V gene: TRBV29-1
clone size: .
CDR3 DNA: TGCAGCGTTGAACTAGCGGGAGTAAATGAGCAGTTCTTC
CDR3 protein: CSVELAGVNEQFF

D gene: .
J gene: TRBJ1-1
V gene: TRBV19
clone size: .
CDR3 DNA: TGTGCCAGTAGTATCCCCAGGGAAAACACTGAAGCTTTCTTT
CDR3 protein: CASSIPRENTEAFF

D gene: .
J gene: TRBJ2-7
V gene: TRBV19
clone size: .
CDR3 DNA: TGTGCCAGTACCCAAAAGCTACAGGGTTACGAGCAGTACTTC
CDR3 protein: CASTQKLQGYEQYF

D gene: TRBD1
J gene: TRBJ2-3
V gene: TRBV7-2
clone size: .
CDR3 DNA: TGTGCCAGCAGCTTATCCAGGGGGCTAGATACGCAGTATTTT
CDR3 protein: CASSLSRGLDTQYF

D gene: .
J gene: TRBJ1-6
V gene: TRBV19
clone size: .
CDR3 DNA: TGTGCCAGTAGTATGACTGGTACAACACCCCTCCACTTT
CDR3 protein: CASSMTGTTPLHF

D gene: .
J gene: TRBJ1-2
V gene: TRBV6-5
clone size: .
CDR3 DNA: TGTGCCAGCAGTCTCGCGCCGAATATTAACTATGGCTACACCTTC
CDR3 protein: CASSLAPNINYGYTF

D gene: .
J gene: TRBJ2-2
V gene: TRBV7-9
clone size: .
CDR3 DNA: TGTGCCAGCGGAACTCTAGCAGAAACGAACACCGGGGAGCTGTTTTTT
CDR3 protein: CASGTLAETNTGELFF

D gene: .
J gene: TRBJ2-7
V gene: TRBV6-2/TRBV6-3
clone size: .
CDR3 DNA: TGTGCCAGCAGCCGGTATGCAGGGATCGACGAGCAGTACTTC
CDR3 protein: CASSRYAGIDEQYF

D gene: .
J gene: TRBJ1-2
V gene: TRBV19
clone size: .
CDR3 DNA: TGTGCCAGTAGTGCTCTACTCGAATCCGGCTACACCTTC
CDR3 protein: CASSALLESGYTF

D gene: .
J gene: TRBJ2-5
V gene: TRBV20-1
clone size: .
CDR3 DNA: TGCAGTGCTAATCGAGAGACCCAGTACTTC
CDR3 protein: CSANRETQYF

D gene: .
J gene: TRBJ1-1
V gene: TRBV6-2/TRBV6-3
clone size: .
CDR3 DNA: TGTGCCAGCAGTAAGGGGTTGTCCACTGAAGCTTTCTTT
CDR3 protein: CASSKGLSTEAFF

D gene: TRBD2
J gene: TRBJ2-1
V gene: TRBV11-2
clone size: .
CDR3 DNA: TGTGCCAGCAGCCCTGCTAGCGGGAAGGGGAATGAGCAGTTCTTC
CDR3 protein: CASSPASGKGNEQFF

D gene: TRBD1
J gene: TRBJ2-1
V gene: TRBV12-5
clone size: few
CDR3 DNA: TGTGCTAGTGGTGGAATTGGACAGGCAATTACTAACAATGAGCAGTTCTTC
CDR3 protein: CASGGIGQAITNNEQFF

D gene: .
J gene: TRBJ1-1
V gene: TRBV10-1
clone size: .
CDR3 DNA: TGCGCCAGCAGTTGCAGAACGAACACTGAAGCTTTCTTT
CDR3 protein: CASSCRTNTEAFF

D gene: .
J gene: TRBJ1-2
V gene: TRBV7-2
clone size: .
CDR3 DNA: TGTGCCAGCAGCTTAACTGGGGGCGCCTTTGGCTACACCTTC
CDR3 protein: CASSLTGGAFGYTF

D gene: .
J gene: TRBJ1-5
V gene: TRBV28
clone size: .
CDR3 DNA: TGTGCCAGCAGTCATCGACAGTTAGGGTATCAGCCCCAGCATTTT
CDR3 protein: CASSHRQLGYQPQHF

D gene: .
J gene: TRBJ1-6
V gene: TRBV5-5
clone size: .
CDR3 DNA: TGTGCCAGCAGCTTGGGGGATCTGGGGCGTTTGGGTAATTCACCCCTCCACTTT
CDR3 protein: CASSLGDLGRLGNSPLHF

D gene: TRBD1
J gene: TRBJ2-6
V gene: TRBV15
clone size: .
CDR3 DNA: TGTGCCACCAGCAGAGGGGTAGGACAGGGGGATTCTGGGGCCAACGTCCTGACTTTC
CDR3 protein: CATSRGVGQGDSGANVLTF

D gene: TRBD1
J gene: TRBJ1-1
V gene: TRBV19
clone size: few
CDR3 DNA: TGTGCCAGTAGACAAGGACAGGGCCGCTGGAACACTGAAGCTTTCTTT
CDR3 protein: CASRQGQGRWNTEAFF

D gene: .
J gene: TRBJ2-2
V gene: TRBV7-3
clone size: .
CDR3 DNA: TGTGCCAGCAGCCCGCAGGGGGGCCACACCGGGGAGCTGTTTTTT
CDR3 protein: CASSPQGGHTGELFF

D gene: .
J gene: TRBJ2-3
V gene: TRBV27
clone size: .
CDR3 DNA: TGTGCCAGCAGTTTAGGGGGGATCATGGGGGATACGCAGTATTTT
CDR3 protein: CASSLGGIMGDTQYF

D gene: .
J gene: TRBJ2-3
V gene: TRBV30
clone size: few
CDR3 DNA: TGTGCCTGGAAGGGGGAAGGGTTAACAGATACGCAGTATTTT
CDR3 protein: CAWKGEGLTDTQYF

D gene: .
J gene: TRBJ2-7
V gene: TRBV7-6
clone size: .
CDR3 DNA: TGTGCCAGCAGCTTAGACGCCGGTATCAACTACGAGCAGTACTTC
CDR3 protein: CASSLDAGINYEQYF

D gene: .
J gene: TRBJ2-7
V gene: TRBV10-3
clone size: .
CDR3 DNA: TGTGCCATCAGTGTGGACAGTCGCTACGAGCAGTACTTC
CDR3 protein: CAISVDSRYEQYF

D gene: .
J gene: TRBJ1-5
V gene: TRBV6-2/TRBV6-3
clone size: few
CDR3 DNA: TGTGCCAGCAGTTACTCCCCCGGAGGACTCAATCAGCCCCAGCATTTT
CDR3 protein: CASSYSPGGLNQPQHF

D gene: .
J gene: TRBJ1-2
V gene: TRBV5-1
clone size: .
CDR3 DNA: TGCGCCAGCAGCGGAGAGACAGGCCCCATCTATGGCTACACCTTC
CDR3 protein: CASSGETGPIYGYTF

D gene: TRBD1
J gene: TRBJ2-7
V gene: TRBV4-1
clone size: few
CDR3 DNA: TGCGCCAGCAGCCAGAGAACAGGGGGCGAATACGAGCAGTACTTC
CDR3 protein: CASSQRTGGEYEQYF

D gene: .
J gene: TRBJ1-5
V gene: TRBV19
clone size: .
CDR3 DNA: TGTGCCAGTAGTTCCCCGGGAGTTCGACTCAATAGCAATCAGCCCCAGCATTTT
CDR3 protein: CASSSPGVRLNSNQPQHF

D gene: TRBD2
J gene: TRBJ2-2
V gene: TRBV15
clone size: .
CDR3 DNA: TGTGCCACCATGAGCGGGAGGGTCACCGGGGAGCTGTTTTTT
CDR3 protein: CATMSGRVTGELFF